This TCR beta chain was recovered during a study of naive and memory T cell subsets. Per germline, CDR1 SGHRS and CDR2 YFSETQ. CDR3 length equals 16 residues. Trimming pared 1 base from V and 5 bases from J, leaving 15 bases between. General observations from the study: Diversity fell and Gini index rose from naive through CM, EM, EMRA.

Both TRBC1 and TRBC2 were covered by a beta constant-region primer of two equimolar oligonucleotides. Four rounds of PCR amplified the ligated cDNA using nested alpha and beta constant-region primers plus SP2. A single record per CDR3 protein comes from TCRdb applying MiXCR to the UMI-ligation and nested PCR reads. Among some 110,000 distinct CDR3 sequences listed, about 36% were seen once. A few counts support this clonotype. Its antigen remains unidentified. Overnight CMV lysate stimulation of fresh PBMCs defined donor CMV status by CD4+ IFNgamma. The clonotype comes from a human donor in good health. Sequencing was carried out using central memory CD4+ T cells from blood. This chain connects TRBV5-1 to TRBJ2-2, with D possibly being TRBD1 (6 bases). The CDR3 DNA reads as TGCGCCAGCAGCTTGACAGGGAATTTACAAACCGGGGAGCTGTTTTTT. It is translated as CASSLTGNLQTGELFF.